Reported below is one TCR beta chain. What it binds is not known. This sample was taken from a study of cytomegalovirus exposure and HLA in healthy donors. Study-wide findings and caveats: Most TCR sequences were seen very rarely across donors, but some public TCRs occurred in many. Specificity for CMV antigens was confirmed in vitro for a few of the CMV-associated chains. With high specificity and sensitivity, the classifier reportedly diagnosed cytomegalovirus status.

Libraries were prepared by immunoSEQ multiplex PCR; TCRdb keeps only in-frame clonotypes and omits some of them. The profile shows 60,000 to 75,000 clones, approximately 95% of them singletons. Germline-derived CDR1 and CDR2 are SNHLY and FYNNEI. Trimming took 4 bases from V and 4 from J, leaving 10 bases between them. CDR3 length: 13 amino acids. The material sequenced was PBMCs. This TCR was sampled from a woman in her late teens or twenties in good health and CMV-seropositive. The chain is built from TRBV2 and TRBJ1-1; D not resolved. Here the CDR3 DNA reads TGTGCCAGCAGTGGAGGGTGGAGCACTGAAGCTTTCTTT. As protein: CASSGGWSTEAFF. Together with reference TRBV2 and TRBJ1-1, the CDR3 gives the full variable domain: EPEVTQTPSHQVTQMGQEVILRCVPISNHLYFYWYRQILGQKVEFLVSFYNNEISEKSEIFDDQFSVERPDGSNFTLKIRSTKLEDSAMYFCASSGGWSTEAFFGQGTRLTVV.